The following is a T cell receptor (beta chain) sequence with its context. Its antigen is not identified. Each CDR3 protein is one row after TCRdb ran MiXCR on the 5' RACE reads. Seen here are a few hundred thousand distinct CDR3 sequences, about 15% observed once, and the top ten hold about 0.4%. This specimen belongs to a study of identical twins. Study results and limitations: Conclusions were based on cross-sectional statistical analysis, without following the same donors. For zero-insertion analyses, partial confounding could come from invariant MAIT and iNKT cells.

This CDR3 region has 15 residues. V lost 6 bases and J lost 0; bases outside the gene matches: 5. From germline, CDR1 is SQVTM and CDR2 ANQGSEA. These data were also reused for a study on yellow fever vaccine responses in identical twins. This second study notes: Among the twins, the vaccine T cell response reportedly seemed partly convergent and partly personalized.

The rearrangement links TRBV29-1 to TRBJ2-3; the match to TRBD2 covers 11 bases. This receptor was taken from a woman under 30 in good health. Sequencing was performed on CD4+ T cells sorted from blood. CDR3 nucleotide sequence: TGCAGCGTACGCACTAGCGGGGGTAGCACAGATACGCAGTATTTT. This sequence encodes CSVRTSGGSTDTQYF.